These 29 T cell receptor beta chains share one sample of origin, sequenced in a study of stem cell transplantation in POMP-related autoinflammatory disease. Study results and limitations: In PRAID patients, the number of distinct TRB V-J gene pairings was restricted. In patients with PRAID, every analyzed T-cell subset tended to show lower diversity and higher clonality.

These receptors lack a known antigen. Using immunoSEQ multiplex PCR, the repertoire was profiled, and TCRdb retains in-frame clones only, with some absent. Among 11,000 or so clones, 70% to 90% were seen once, and the ten largest hold roughly half. The sequences come from CD8+ T cells from PBMCs, collected before stem cell transplantation. The receptor set was obtained from a human donor with POMP-related autoinflammation and immune dysregulation (PRAID).

The table lists this clone with a count of one. The V gene is TRBV28, the J gene TRBJ2-7; 7 bases match TRBD2. CDR3 length: 13 amino acids. The V gene end was trimmed by 6 bases and the J gene end by 0 bases; junction bases not matched to a gene: 2. CDR1 is MDHEN, CDR2 SYDVKM, per germline. DNA for the CDR3: TGTGCCAGCAGGGGGGGGAGCTCCTACGAGCAGTACTTC. It specifies CASRGGSSYEQYF. The entire variable domain, with the rest obtained from reference TRBV28 and TRBJ2-7, is as follows: DVKVTQSSRYLVKRTGEKVFLECVQDMDHENMFWYRQDPGLGLRLIYFSYDVKMKEKGDIPEGYSVSREKKERFSLILESASTNQTSMYLCASRGGSSYEQYFGPGTRLTVT.

The chain recombines TRBV30 with TRBJ1-1; D remains unclear. The germline V and J ends were trimmed by 2 bases and 0 bases, with 10 bases remaining between them. CDR1 is GTSNPN, CDR2 SVGIG, per germline (reference sequence). The CDR3 is 14 residues long. CDR3 sequence (DNA): TGTGCCTGGAGTCGGGAGAACCTGAACACTGAAGCTTTCTTT. Protein sequence: CAWSRENLNTEAFF.

The count of this clone is one. The CDR3 DNA follows: TGTGCCAGCAGCAGGACCCTGTCCTCCTACAATGAGCAGTTCTTC. As protein: CASSRTLSSYNEQFF. The rearrangement joins TRBV7-2 to TRBJ2-1; D is unclear. The V gene lost 5 bases and the J gene lost 0 bases, with 11 bases spanning the gap. The CDR3 covers 15 residues. Germline CDR1 reads SGHTA; CDR2 reads FQGNSA. Based on the CDR3 plus reference TRBV7-2 and TRBJ2-1, the full variable domain is GAGVSQSPSNKVTEKGKDVELRCDPISGHTALYWYRQSLGQGLEFLIYFQGNSAPDKSGLPSDRFSAERTGGSVSTLTIQRTQQEDSAVYLCASSRTLSSYNEQFFGPGTRLTVL.

The V gene is TRBV20-1, the J gene TRBJ2-3; the D gene is possibly TRBD2 (5 bases). The CDR3 covers 11 residues. Germline V gene data show CDR1 as DFQATT and CDR2 as SNEGSKA (reference sequence). Trimming shortened V by 6 bases and J by 6 bases, and 10 bases separated the two germline ends. CDR3 nucleotide sequence: TGCAGTGCAAGACTATCGGATACGCAGTATTTT. Translating gives CSARLSDTQYF.

V and J are TRBV2 and TRBJ2-3; tentatively, D is TRBD1 or TRBD2 (6 bases each). CDR1 SNHLY and CDR2 FYNNEI come from the germline V gene. V was pared by 7 bases and J by 6 bases, with 17 bases between. The CDR3 is made up of 14 amino acids. CDR3 amino acids: CASTIYGGGDTQYF. CDR3 DNA sequence: TGTGCCAGCACCATTTACGGGGGCGGGGATACGCAGTATTTT.

This clone has just a few counts. V and J are TRBV7-9 and TRBJ2-7; D perhaps matches TRBD2 (7 bases). The V and J ends lost 3 bases and 5 bases respectively, with 8 bases between them. The V gene's germline CDR1 is SEHNR and CDR2 FQNEAQ (reference sequence). The CDR3 length is 12 residues. CDR3 region: CASSFGGHEQYF. DNA for the CDR3: TGTGCCAGCAGCTTCGGGGGGCACGAGCAGTACTTC.

This clone was recorded once. The V call is TRBV27, the J call TRBJ1-3; D may be TRBD1 (6 bases). The V end lost 0 bases, the J end lost 8 bases, and 17 bases lay between the germline ends. The germline gives CDR1 MNHEY, CDR2 SMNVEV (reference sequence). This CDR3 spans 16 amino acids. The CDR3 reads CASSLSGGAPLDTIYF. The CDR3 DNA reads TGTGCCAGCAGTTTATCCGGGGGGGCCCCCTTAGACACCATATATTTT.

The chain uses TRBV28 and TRBJ2-7; D remains unclear. Germline V gives CDR1 MDHEN, CDR2 SYDVKM. This CDR3 contains 11 residues. V lost 3 bases to trimming and J lost 3 bases, with 3 bases between them. CDR3 bases: TGTGCCAGCAGTTTCATCTACGAGCAGTACTTC. Translation gives CASSFIYEQYF.

This chain connects TRBV16 to TRBJ2-1, with unresolved D. The CDR3 contains 12 residues. V was cut by 0 bases and J by 4 bases, with 1 base left in between. From germline, CDR1 is KGHSY and CDR2 FQNENV. CDR3 amino acids: CASSQSYNEQFF. The CDR3 DNA sequence: TGTGCCAGCAGCCAATCGTACAATGAGCAGTTCTTC.

The rearrangement links TRBV7-9 to TRBJ1-1; no clear D. CDR1 is SEHNR, CDR2 FQNEAQ, per germline (reference sequence). V lost 1 base, J lost 2 bases, and 8 bases lay in between. The CDR3 totals 14 residues. CDR3 nucleotides: TGTGCCAGCAGCTTAGATTTGGGAAACACTGAAGCTTTCTTT. It is translated as CASSLDLGNTEAFF.

The gene calls are TRBV7-6 and TRBJ2-3; 9 bases are shared with TRBD1. Germline values: CDR1 SGHVS, CDR2 FNYEAQ. This CDR3 region has 16 residues. Trimming cost V 5 bases and J 10 bases; bases outside gene matches: 16. The DNA for the CDR3 is TGTGCCAGCAGCCTAGGGTGGACAGGGGACCCAGGGTCGCAGTATTTT. Translation: CASSLGWTGDPGSQYF.

The V call is TRBV27, the J call TRBJ2-1; the D is unclear. Trimming removed 7 bases from V and 0 bases from J, with 4 bases in between. From germline, CDR1 is MNHEY and CDR2 SMNVEV (reference sequence). The CDR3 is 12 amino acids. In DNA, the CDR3 is TGTGCCAGCACGGGCTCCTACAATGAGCAGTTCTTC. Translated, it gives CASTGSYNEQFF.

The chain uses TRBV29-1 and TRBJ2-7; a possible D gene is TRBD1 (6 bases). V lost 6 bases and J 3 bases, leaving 15 bases between the germline ends. CDR3 length: 13 residues. The germline V gene encodes CDR1 SQVTM and CDR2 ANQGSEA. In DNA, the CDR3 is TGCAGCGTCCGGGACAACGGAAACTACGAGCAGTACTTC. As protein: CSVRDNGNYEQYF.

The J gene is TRBJ1-2, the V gene TRBV5-5; TRBD1 is a possible D gene (6 bases). The CDR3 length is 15 residues. The V gene's germline CDR1 is SGHKS and CDR2 YYEKEE (reference sequence). Trimming left V 5 bases short and J 6 bases short, with 20 bases between. Here the CDR3 DNA reads TGTGCCAGCAGGGGGGCGGACCGCCTATTCCATGGCTACACCTTC. It translates to CASRGADRLFHGYTF.

The chain has TRBV7-9 and TRBJ2-5, with D perhaps matching TRBD1 or TRBD2 (5 bases each). CDR1 SEHNR and CDR2 FQNEAQ come from the germline V gene (reference sequence). The V and J ends lost 6 bases and 5 bases respectively, with 16 bases between them. CDR3 length equals 14 residues. CDR3 amino acids: CASSDPGPGETQYF. DNA for the CDR3: TGTGCCAGCAGTGACCCGGGGCCCGGGGAGACCCAGTACTTC.

V and J are TRBV5-1 and TRBJ2-1, with D possibly matching TRBD1 (6 bases). Germline CDR1 reads SGHRS; CDR2 reads YFSETQ. Trimming shortened V by 0 bases and J by 1 base, and 8 bases separated the two germline ends. CDR3 length: 15 residues. The CDR3 spells CASSLVRGSYNEQFF. The CDR3 DNA sequence: TGCGCCAGCAGCTTGGTGAGGGGGTCCTACAATGAGCAGTTCTTC.

The genes are TRBV6-5 and TRBJ1-2; 10 bases are shared with TRBD1. CDR1 and CDR2 (germline): MNHEY, SVGAGI. With 6 bases clipped from V and 7 bases from J, the junction kept 11 bases outside the gene matches. This CDR3 has 15 residues. CDR3 coding DNA: TGTGCCAGCAGAACCCCGACAGGGGGCTCGAGTGGCTACACCTTC. Translation gives CASRTPTGGSSGYTF.

The V and J genes are TRBV6-5 and TRBJ2-1; the D gene is possibly TRBD2 (7 bases). The CDR3 loop spans 15 amino acids. Germline CDR1 MNHEY, CDR2 SVGAGI. Trimming removed 6 bases from V and 6 bases from J, with 18 bases in between. CDR3 sequence reads: CASRGGLAQTNEQFF. The DNA for the CDR3 is TGTGCCAGCAGGGGGGGGCTAGCCCAGACCAATGAGCAGTTCTTC.

J is TRBJ2-1 and V is TRBV6-1; tentatively, D is TRBD2 (6 bases). CDR1 is MNHNS, CDR2 SASEGT, per germline. The V end lost 3 bases, the J end lost 6 bases, and 12 bases lay between the germline ends. This CDR3 has 14 residues. The CDR3 reads CASSELGGVNEQFF. CDR3 DNA: TGTGCCAGCAGTGAGCTTGGAGGGGTCAATGAGCAGTTCTTC.

About this clone: A read error may produce the germline difference seen at one junction end. The rearrangement joins TRBV2 to TRBJ2-1; unclear D gene. There are 10 residues in the CDR3. CDR1 and CDR2 from the germline V gene are SNHLY and FYNNEI. The CDR3 DNA reads as TGTGCCGGCAGCGACAATGAGCAGTTCTTC. Amino acids: CAGSDNEQFF.

This chain joins TRBV30 and TRBJ2-4; 8 nucleotides match TRBD2. The V and J ends lost 4 bases and 6 bases, in that order; junction bases with no gene match: 2. From germline, CDR1 is GTSNPN and CDR2 SVGIG (reference sequence). The CDR3 loop spans 12 amino acids. The CDR3 loop reads CAWTSGPNIQYF. For the CDR3, the DNA is TGTGCCTGGACTAGCGGGCCAAACATTCAGTACTTC. Full variable domain (remainder filled in from reference TRBV30 and TRBJ2-4): SQTIHQWPATLVQPVGSPLSLECTVEGTSNPNLYWYRQAAGRGLQLLFYSVGIGQISSEVPQNLSASRPQDRQFILSSKKLLLSDSGFYLCAWTSGPNIQYFGAGTRLSVL.

This chain uses TRBV7-2 with TRBJ2-7, with 12 bases identical to TRBD2. Germline lookup yields CDR1 SGHTA and CDR2 FQGNSA. CDR3 size: 15 residues. The trim removed 4 bases at V and 1 base at J, leaving 2 bases unmatched. CDR3 protein: CASSSGLAGSYEQYF. Here the CDR3 DNA reads TGTGCCAGCAGCTCAGGACTAGCGGGGTCCTACGAGCAGTACTTC.

The rearrangement uses TRBV19 and TRBJ2-1; D is possibly TRBD1 (5 bases). Germline assignment: CDR1 LNHDA and CDR2 SQIVND (reference sequence). V was clipped by 4 bases and J by 0 bases, with 10 bases between them. CDR3 size: 15 residues. The CDR3 region is CASSSRQISYNEQFF. CDR3 coding DNA: TGTGCCAGTAGTAGTCGACAGATCTCCTACAATGAGCAGTTCTTC.

The chain carries TRBV27 and TRBJ2-7, with a weak D call TRBD1 (6 bases). Trimming shortened V by 0 bases and J by 2 bases, and 11 bases separated the two germline ends. The CDR3 is 15 amino acids. Germline V gives CDR1 MNHEY, CDR2 SMNVEV (reference sequence). CDR3 residues: CASSLSRDRPYEQYF. CDR3 DNA: TGTGCCAGCAGTTTATCAAGAGACAGGCCCTACGAGCAGTACTTC.

This clone was seen a single time. The chain employs TRBV5-1 and TRBJ2-3, with D maybe TRBD1 (7 bases). Germline V gene data show CDR1 as SGHRS and CDR2 as YFSETQ. The CDR3 consists of 14 residues. V was shortened by 4 bases and J by 3 bases, with 12 bases between the two germline ends. CDR3 DNA sequence: TGCGCCAGCAGCGGAGCAGGGGGGACAGATACGCAGTATTTT. Amino acid sequence: CASSGAGGTDTQYF.

The V gene is TRBV11-2, the J gene TRBJ2-7; 11 bases map to TRBD1. Per the germline V gene, CDR1 is SGHAT and CDR2 is FQNNGV. With V trimmed by 1 base and J by 6 bases, 2 bases remained unmatched. CDR3 size: 14 residues. The CDR3: CASSLGTGGVEQYF. CDR3 coding DNA: TGTGCCAGCAGCTTAGGGACAGGGGGCGTCGAGCAGTACTTC.

This chain uses TRBV20-1 with TRBJ2-7, with D unresolved. CDR3 size: 11 residues. Trimming shortened V by 1 base and J by 4 bases, and 5 bases separated the two germline ends. Per germline, CDR1 DFQATT and CDR2 SNEGSKA (reference sequence). CDR3 coding DNA: TGCAGTGCTAGAGCTGGGTACGAGCAGTACTTC. Translated, it gives CSARAGYEQYF.

V gene TRBV30 combines with J gene TRBJ1-1; D gene ambiguous. Trimming removed 0 bases from V and 0 bases from J, with 14 bases in between. Looked up from germline, CDR1 is GTSNPN and CDR2 is SVGIG (reference sequence). The CDR3 is made up of 16 amino acids. The CDR3 DNA is TGTGCCTGGAGTGTACCCCTTAGGGTCTTGAACACTGAAGCTTTCTTT. It yields the protein CAWSVPLRVLNTEAFF.

There are a few counts of this clone. J is TRBJ2-2 and V is TRBV4-1; no clear D gene. The CDR3 totals 12 residues. Trimming cost V 1 base and J 6 bases, with 3 bases left between them. Germline lookup yields CDR1 MGHRA and CDR2 YSYEKL. The CDR3 loop reads CASSQGPGELFF. CDR3 nucleotide sequence: TGCGCCAGCAGCCAAGGACCCGGGGAGCTGTTTTTT.